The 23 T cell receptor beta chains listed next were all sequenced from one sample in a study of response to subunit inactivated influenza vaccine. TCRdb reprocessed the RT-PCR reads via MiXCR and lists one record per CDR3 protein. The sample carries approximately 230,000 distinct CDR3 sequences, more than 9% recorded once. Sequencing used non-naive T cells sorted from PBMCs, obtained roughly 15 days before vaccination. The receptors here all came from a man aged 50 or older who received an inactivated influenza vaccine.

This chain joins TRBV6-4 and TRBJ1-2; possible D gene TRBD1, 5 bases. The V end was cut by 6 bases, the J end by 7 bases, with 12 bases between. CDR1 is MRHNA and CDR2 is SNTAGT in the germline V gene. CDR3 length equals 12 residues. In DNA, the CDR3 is TGTGCCAGCAGACCAGGGTCCGGTGGCTACACCTTC. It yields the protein CASRPGSGGYTF.

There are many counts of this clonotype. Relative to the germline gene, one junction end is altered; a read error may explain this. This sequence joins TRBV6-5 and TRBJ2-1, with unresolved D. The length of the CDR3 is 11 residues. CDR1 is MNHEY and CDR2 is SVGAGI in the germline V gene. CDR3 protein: CASSYGNERFF. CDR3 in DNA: TGTGCCAGCAGTTACGGGAATGAGCGGTTCTTC.

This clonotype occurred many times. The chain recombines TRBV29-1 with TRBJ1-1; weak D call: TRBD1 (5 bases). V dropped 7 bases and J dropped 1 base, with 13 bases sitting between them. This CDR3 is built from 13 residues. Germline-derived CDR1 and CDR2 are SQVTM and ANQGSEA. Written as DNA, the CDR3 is TGCAGCGCAAAGGGGCAGACGAACACTGAAGCTTTCTTT. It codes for CSAKGQTNTEAFF.

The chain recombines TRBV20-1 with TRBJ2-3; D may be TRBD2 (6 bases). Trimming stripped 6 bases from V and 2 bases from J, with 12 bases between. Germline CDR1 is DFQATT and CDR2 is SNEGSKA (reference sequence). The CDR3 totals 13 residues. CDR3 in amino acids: CSAQTRLTDTQYF. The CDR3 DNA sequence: TGCAGTGCGCAGACTAGACTCACAGATACGCAGTATTTT.

The CDR3 DNA follows: TGCAGTGCTGAAGGAGGGAGCGACACTGAAGCTTTCTTT. It encodes CSAEGGSDTEAFF. The chain combines TRBV20-1 with TRBJ1-1, with D hard to call. With 5 bases removed from V and 3 bases from J, the gap between germline ends came to 13 bases. The CDR3 has 13 amino acids. CDR1 and CDR2 from the germline V gene are DFQATT and SNEGSKA (reference sequence).

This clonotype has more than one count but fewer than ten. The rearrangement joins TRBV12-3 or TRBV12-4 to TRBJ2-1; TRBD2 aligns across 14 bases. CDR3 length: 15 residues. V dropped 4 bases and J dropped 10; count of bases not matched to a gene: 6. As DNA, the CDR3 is TGTGCCAGCAGTTGGACTAGCGGGGGGTCCAGAGAGCAGTTCTTC. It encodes CASSWTSGGSREQFF.

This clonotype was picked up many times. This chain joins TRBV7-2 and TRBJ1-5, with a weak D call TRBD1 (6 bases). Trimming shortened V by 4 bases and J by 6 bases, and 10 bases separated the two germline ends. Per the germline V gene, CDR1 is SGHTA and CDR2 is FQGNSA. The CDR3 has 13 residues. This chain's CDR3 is CASSSQGGQPQHF. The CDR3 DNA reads TGTGCCAGCAGCTCACAGGGCGGTCAGCCCCAGCATTTT.

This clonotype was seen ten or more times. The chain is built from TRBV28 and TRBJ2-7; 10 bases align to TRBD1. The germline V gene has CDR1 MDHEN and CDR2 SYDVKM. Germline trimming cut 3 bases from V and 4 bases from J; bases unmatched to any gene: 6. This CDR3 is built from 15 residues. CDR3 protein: CASSLATGGIYEQYF. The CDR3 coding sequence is TGTGCCAGCAGTTTGGCGACAGGGGGCATTTACGAGCAGTACTTC.

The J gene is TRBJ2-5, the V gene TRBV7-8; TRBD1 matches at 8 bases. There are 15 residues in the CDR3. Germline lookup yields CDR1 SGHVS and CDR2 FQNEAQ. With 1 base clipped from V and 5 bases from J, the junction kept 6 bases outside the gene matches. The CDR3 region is CASSLGGTGFETQYF. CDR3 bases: TGTGCCAGCAGCTTAGGGGGGACAGGCTTCGAGACCCAGTACTTC.

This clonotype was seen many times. This CDR3 is CASSSIRDRLTGELFF. The CDR3, as DNA: TGTGCCAGCAGCTCCATCCGGGACAGGCTCACCGGGGAGCTGTTTTTT. J is TRBJ2-2 and V is TRBV11-2; 8 bases fit TRBD1. Germline trimming cut 4 bases from V and 4 bases from J; bases unmatched to any gene: 8. The CDR3 is 16 residues long. Germline CDR1 SGHAT, CDR2 FQNNGV.

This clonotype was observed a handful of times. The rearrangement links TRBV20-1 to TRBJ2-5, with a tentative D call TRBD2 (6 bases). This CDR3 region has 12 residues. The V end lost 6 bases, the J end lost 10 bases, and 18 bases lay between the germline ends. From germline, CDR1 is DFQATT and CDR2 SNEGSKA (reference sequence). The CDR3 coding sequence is TGCAGTGCCCCTGGGACTCCCGAGGGCCAGTACTTC. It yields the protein CSAPGTPEGQYF.

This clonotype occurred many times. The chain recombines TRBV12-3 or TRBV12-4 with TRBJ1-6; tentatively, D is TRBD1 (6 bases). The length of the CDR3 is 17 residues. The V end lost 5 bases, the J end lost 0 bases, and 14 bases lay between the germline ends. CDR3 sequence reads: CASSDRTASSYNSPLHF. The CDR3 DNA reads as TGTGCCAGCAGTGACAGGACAGCGAGCTCCTATAATTCACCCCTCCACTTT.

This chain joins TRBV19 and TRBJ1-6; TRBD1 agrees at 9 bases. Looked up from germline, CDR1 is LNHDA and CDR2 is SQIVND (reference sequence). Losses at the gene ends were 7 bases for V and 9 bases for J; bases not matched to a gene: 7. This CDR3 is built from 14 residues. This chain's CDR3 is CASTRQGEGSPLHF. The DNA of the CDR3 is TGTGCCAGTACCAGACAGGGGGAAGGTTCACCCCTCCACTTT.

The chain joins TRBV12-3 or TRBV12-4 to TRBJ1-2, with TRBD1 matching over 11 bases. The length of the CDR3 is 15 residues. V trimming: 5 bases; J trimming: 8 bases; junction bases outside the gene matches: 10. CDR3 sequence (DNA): TGTGCCAGCAGTCCCGGGACAGGGGGGCGTTGGGGCTACACCTTC. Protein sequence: CASSPGTGGRWGYTF.

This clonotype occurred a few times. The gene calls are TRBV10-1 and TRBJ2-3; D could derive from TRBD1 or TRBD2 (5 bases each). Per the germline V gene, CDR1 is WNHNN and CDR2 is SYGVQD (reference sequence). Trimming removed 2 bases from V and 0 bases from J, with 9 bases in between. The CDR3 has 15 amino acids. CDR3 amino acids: CASSEDGDSTDTQYF. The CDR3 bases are TGCGCCAGCAGTGAGGACGGGGACAGCACAGATACGCAGTATTTT.

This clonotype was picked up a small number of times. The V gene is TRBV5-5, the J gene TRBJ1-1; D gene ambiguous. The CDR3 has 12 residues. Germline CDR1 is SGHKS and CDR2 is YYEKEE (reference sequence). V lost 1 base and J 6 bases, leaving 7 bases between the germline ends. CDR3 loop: CASSLNAAEAFF. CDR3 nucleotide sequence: TGTGCCAGCAGCTTGAACGCCGCTGAAGCTTTCTTT.

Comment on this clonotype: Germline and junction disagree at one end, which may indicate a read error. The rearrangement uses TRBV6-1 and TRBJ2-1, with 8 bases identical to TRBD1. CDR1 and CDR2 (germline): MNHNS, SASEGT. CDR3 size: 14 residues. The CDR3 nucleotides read TGTGCCAGCAGTACAGGGGGAGCCTACAATAAGCAGTTCTTC. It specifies CASSTGGAYNKQFF.

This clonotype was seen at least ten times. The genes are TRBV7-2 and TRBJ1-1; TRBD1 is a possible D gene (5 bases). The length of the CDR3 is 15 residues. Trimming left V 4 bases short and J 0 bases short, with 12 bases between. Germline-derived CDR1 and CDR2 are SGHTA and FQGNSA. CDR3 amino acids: CASSSMTVMNTEAFF. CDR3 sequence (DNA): TGTGCCAGCAGCTCGATGACAGTCATGAACACTGAAGCTTTCTTT.

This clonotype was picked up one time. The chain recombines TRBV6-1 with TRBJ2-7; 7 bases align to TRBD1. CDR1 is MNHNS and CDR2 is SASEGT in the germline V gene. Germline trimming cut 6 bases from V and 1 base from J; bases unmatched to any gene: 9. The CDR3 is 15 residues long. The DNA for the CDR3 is TGTGCCAGCAGATCGGCCGGGACAGATTCCTACGAGCAGTACTTC. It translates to CASRSAGTDSYEQYF.

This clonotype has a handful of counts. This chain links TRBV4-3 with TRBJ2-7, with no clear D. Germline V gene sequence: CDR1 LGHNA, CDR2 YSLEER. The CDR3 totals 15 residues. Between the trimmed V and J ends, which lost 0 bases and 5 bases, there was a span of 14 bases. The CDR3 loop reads CASSQDWRKEDEQYF. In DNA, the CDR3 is TGCGCCAGCAGCCAAGATTGGCGAAAAGAGGACGAGCAGTACTTC.

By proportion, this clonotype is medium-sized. The CDR3 nucleotides are TGCAGTGCTAGAAGGACAGGGATCACAGATACGCAGTATTTT. Its translation is CSARRTGITDTQYF. The chain is built from TRBV20-1 and TRBJ2-3, with 8 bases lining up with TRBD1. J was trimmed by 2 bases and V by 2 bases; bases with no gene match: 3. The CDR3 runs to 14 residues. The germline V gene encodes CDR1 DFQATT and CDR2 SNEGSKA (reference sequence).

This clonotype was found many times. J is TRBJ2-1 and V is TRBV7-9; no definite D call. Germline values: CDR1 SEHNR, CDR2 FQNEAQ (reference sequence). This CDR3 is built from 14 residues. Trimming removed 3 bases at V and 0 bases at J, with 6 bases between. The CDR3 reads CASSFVNSYNEQFF. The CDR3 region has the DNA TGTGCCAGCAGCTTCGTTAACTCCTACAATGAGCAGTTCTTC.

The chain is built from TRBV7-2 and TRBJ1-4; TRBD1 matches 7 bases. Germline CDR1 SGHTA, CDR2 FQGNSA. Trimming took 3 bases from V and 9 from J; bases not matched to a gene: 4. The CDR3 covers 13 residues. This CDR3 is CASSLGQRQKLFF. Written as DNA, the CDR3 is TGTGCCAGCAGCTTGGGACAGCGCCAAAAACTGTTTTTT.